The next 23 T cell receptor beta chains were all read from a single sample in a study of identical twins. MiXCR, run by TCRdb on the 5' RACE reads, gives a single entry per CDR3 protein. The sample yields under 350,000 distinct CDR3 sequences, 8% to 9.5% seen once. This sample also appeared in a second study, on yellow fever vaccine responses in identical twins.

Material for sequencing was CD8+ T cells sorted from blood. These receptors came from a woman in her late teens or twenties in good health.

In its sample, this clonotype was seen a few times. The V gene is TRBV13, the J gene TRBJ2-3; 13 bases are shared with TRBD2. Germline V gene lookup returns CDR1 PRHDT and CDR2 FYEKMQ (reference sequence). Unmatched junction bases numbered 3, after V lost 5 bases and J lost 4 bases. The CDR3 is 15 residues long. CDR3 DNA: TGTGCCAGCAGCGGGGGACTAGCGGGGCCAGATACGCAGTATTTT. Amino acid sequence: CASSGGLAGPDTQYF.

In this sample, this clonotype turned up a few times. This chain joins TRBV20-1 and TRBJ1-6; 8 bases map to TRBD1. From germline, CDR1 is DFQATT and CDR2 SNEGSKA (reference sequence). V shed 1 base and J 8 bases; nucleotides not matched to a gene: 7. The CDR3 totals 15 residues. The CDR3 coding sequence is TGCAGTGCTAGAGCTAGGACAGGGAACTATTCACCCCTCCACTTT. Translating gives CSARARTGNYSPLHF.

The chain recombines TRBV4-2 with TRBJ2-7, with 7 positions matching TRBD1. V lost 0 bases, J lost 4 bases, and 9 bases stayed unmatched. This CDR3 spans 16 amino acids. The V gene's germline CDR1 is LGHNA and CDR2 YNFKEQ. The CDR3 DNA reads as TGTGCCAGCAGCCAAGAGGCCACCGACAGGGCATACGAGCAGTACTTC. It specifies CASSQEATDRAYEQYF.

There are a few counts of this clonotype. V and J are TRBV29-1 and TRBJ1-1; 11 bases line up with TRBD1. Trimming removed 7 bases from V and 6 bases from J; junction bases left unmatched: 10. The CDR3 covers 14 residues. Per the germline V gene, CDR1 is SQVTM and CDR2 is ANQGSEA. CDR3 nucleotides: TGCAGCGGGAAAGGGGGACAGGGGGACGCTGAAGCTTTCTTT. Translated, it gives CSGKGGQGDAEAFF.

The chain links TRBV15 to TRBJ2-5, with a possible D match to TRBD2 (5 bases). The ends were cut back, 1 base at V and 2 bases at J, with 14 bases in the middle. The germline CDR1 and CDR2 sequences are LNHNV and YYDKDF (reference sequence). This CDR3 spans 16 amino acids. The CDR3 is CATSRGEGPMQETQYF. Here the CDR3 DNA reads TGTGCCACCAGCAGAGGAGAGGGTCCAATGCAAGAGACCCAGTACTTC.

The chain uses TRBV11-2 and TRBJ2-5; perhaps TRBD1 as D (6 bases). Per the germline V gene, CDR1 is SGHAT and CDR2 is FQNNGV. CDR3 length equals 16 residues. V was clipped by 11 bases and J by 1 base, with 23 bases between them. DNA of the CDR3: TGTGCCTCCGCGGACTCTCGCCAGGGGCCCCAAGAGACCCAGTACTTC. Translation gives CASADSRQGPQETQYF.

The gene calls are TRBV20-1 and TRBJ2-7, with no clear D. CDR1 is DFQATT and CDR2 is SNEGSKA in the germline V gene (reference sequence). With 3 bases removed from V and 1 base from J, the gap between germline ends came to 13 bases. CDR3 length: 14 amino acids. This CDR3 reads CSARDRPLSYEQYF. The CDR3 region has the DNA TGCAGTGCTAGGGATCGACCGCTTTCCTACGAGCAGTACTTC.

The chain carries TRBV6-5 and TRBJ1-1; 8 nucleotides align to TRBD1. There are 16 residues in the CDR3. The V gene's germline CDR1 is MNHEY and CDR2 SVGAGI. V gave up 4 bases and J gave up 0 bases; unmatched junction bases: 7. The CDR3 loop reads CASSSRQGRMNTEAFF. CDR3 in DNA: TGTGCCAGCAGTTCGCGACAGGGGAGGATGAACACTGAAGCTTTCTTT.

This clonotype occurred a few times. This chain's CDR3 is CASSPQSGRGYNEQFF. Here the CDR3 DNA reads TGTGCCAGCAGCCCTCAGTCGGGGAGGGGATACAATGAGCAGTTCTTC. The rearrangement uses TRBV7-9 and TRBJ2-1; 7 bases are shared with TRBD2. The germline gives CDR1 SEHNR, CDR2 FQNEAQ (reference sequence). V was pared by 5 bases and J by 4 bases, with 11 bases of the junction left unmatched. The CDR3 sequence is 16 residues long.

This clonotype has at least ten counts. The V and J genes are TRBV4-2 and TRBJ2-7; tentatively, D is TRBD2 (6 bases). Trimming pared 0 bases from V and 1 base from J, leaving 16 bases between. CDR1 is LGHNA and CDR2 is YNFKEQ in the germline V gene. CDR3 length: 17 amino acids. The CDR3 region is CASSQEGIAEASYEQYF. For the CDR3, the DNA is TGTGCCAGCAGCCAAGAGGGGATAGCGGAGGCTTCCTACGAGCAGTACTTC.

There are a few counts of this clonotype. The chain employs TRBV7-3 and TRBJ2-2; D gene ambiguous. This CDR3 comprises 15 residues. Germline V gene data show CDR1 as SGHTA and CDR2 as FQGTGA. Trimming removed 1 base at V and 6 bases at J, with 12 bases between. The DNA for the CDR3 is TGTGCCAGCAGCTTAATTCCGAGCTTGTCCGGGGAGCTGTTTTTT. Residues: CASSLIPSLSGELFF.

There are a few counts of this clonotype. The genes are TRBV27 and TRBJ2-5; tentative D call: TRBD2 (6 bases). The CDR3 is made up of 15 amino acids. V lost 3 bases and J 5 bases, leaving 16 bases between the germline ends. The V gene's germline CDR1 is MNHEY and CDR2 SMNVEV (reference sequence). In DNA form, the CDR3 reads TGTGCCAGCAGTTTTAGTTTCGGGGGAGACGAGACCCAGTACTTC. Amino acids: CASSFSFGGDETQYF.

At least ten counts were recorded for this clonotype. V is TRBV29-1 and J is TRBJ2-1, with 11 bases fitting TRBD2. The CDR3 runs to 13 residues. Germline V gene data show CDR1 as SQVTM and CDR2 as ANQGSEA. V gave up 6 bases and J gave up 5 bases; unmatched junction bases: 3. The CDR3 here is CSVTSGTNNEQFF. CDR3 coding DNA: TGCAGCGTGACTAGCGGGACGAACAATGAGCAGTTCTTC.

The chain carries TRBV7-9 and TRBJ1-3; perhaps TRBD1 as D (5 bases). The CDR3 totals 12 residues. V was trimmed by 5 bases and J by 7 bases, leaving 9 bases between them. The germline CDR1 and CDR2 sequences are SEHNR and FQNEAQ (reference sequence). DNA for the CDR3: TGTGCCAGCAGCCCACAGGTTAACACCATATATTTT. Amino acids: CASSPQVNTIYF.

This chain uses TRBV11-2 with TRBJ2-5, with 14 bases lining up with TRBD2. The CDR3 runs 18 residues. Germline assignment: CDR1 SGHAT and CDR2 FQNNGV. V gave up 4 bases and J gave up 4 bases; unmatched junction bases: 11. The CDR3 sequence: CASSSSGTSGRRVETQYF. CDR3 DNA sequence: TGTGCCAGCAGCTCCTCCGGGACTAGCGGGAGAAGGGTAGAGACCCAGTACTTC.

CDR3 residues: CASSSTSGGQETQYF. Here the CDR3 DNA reads TGTGCCAGCAGTTCGACTAGCGGGGGGCAAGAGACCCAGTACTTC. The chain links TRBV6-5 to TRBJ2-5, with 13 nucleotides matching TRBD2. Trimming at V came to 4 bases and at J to 2 bases, leaving 1 base not matched to a gene. From germline, CDR1 is MNHEY and CDR2 SVGAGI. CDR3 length: 15 residues.

This clonotype was observed a handful of times. Here the CDR3 DNA reads TGTGCCAGCAGCCAAGACGACTTGCGGGGTGGTGAGCAGTTCTTC. It codes for CASSQDDLRGGEQFF. The chain is built from TRBV3-1 and TRBJ2-1, with D maybe TRBD2 (6 bases). Germline V gene lookup returns CDR1 LGHDT and CDR2 YNNKEL (reference sequence). The CDR3 spans 15 residues. V lost 0 bases to trimming and J lost 9 bases, with 15 bases between them.

Ten or more counts support this clonotype. The chain has TRBV3-1 and TRBJ2-7; no clear D. CDR1 LGHDT and CDR2 YNNKEL come from the germline V gene (reference sequence). This CDR3 comprises 14 residues. The V end was cut by 4 bases, the J end by 0 bases, with 10 bases between. This CDR3 is CASSPIPVSYEQYF. CDR3 sequence (DNA): TGTGCCAGCAGCCCGATCCCCGTCTCCTACGAGCAGTACTTC.

This clonotype was observed many times. The rearrangement links TRBV7-3 to TRBJ2-7; 12 bases agree with TRBD2. With 5 bases clipped from V and 6 bases from J, the junction kept 2 bases outside the gene matches. This CDR3 has 13 amino acids. Germline V gives CDR1 SGHTA, CDR2 FQGTGA. The CDR3 nucleotides read TGTGCCAGCAGCATACTAGCGGGGGGCGAGCAGTACTTC. Encoded protein: CASSILAGGEQYF. The entire variable domain, with the rest obtained from reference TRBV7-3 and TRBJ2-7, is as follows: GAGVSQTPSNKVTEKGKYVELRCDPISGHTALYWYRQSLGQGPEFLIYFQGTGAADDSGLPNDRFFAVRPEGSVSTLKIQRTERGDSAVYLCASSILAGGEQYFGPGTRLTVT.

The chain employs TRBV21-1 and TRBJ2-4; the table's D call of TRBD2 was not tested on the DNA. TRBV21-1 corresponds to a pseudogene. CDR3 length: 22 residues. This CDR3 reads CASSKAPARLSAFGVAKNIQYF. The CDR3 DNA reads as TGTGCCAGCAGCAAAGCTCCCGCTCGGTTGAGCGCCTTCGGAGTAGCCAAAAACATTCAGTACTTC.

V usage is TRBV7-3 and J usage is TRBJ2-4; perhaps TRBD1 as D (5 bases). The CDR3 is 14 amino acids. V was pared by 2 bases and J by 5 bases, with 10 bases between. Germline V gives CDR1 SGHTA, CDR2 FQGTGA. CDR3 bases: TGTGCCAGCAGCTTATCAGGGTACGAAAACATTCAGTACTTC. Protein sequence: CASSLSGYENIQYF.

This rearrangement joins TRBV7-9 to TRBJ2-1; TRBD2 matches at 10 bases. The CDR3 has 15 residues. Germline V gives CDR1 SEHNR, CDR2 FQNEAQ (reference sequence). Unmatched junction bases numbered 6, after V lost 6 bases and J lost 4 bases. This chain's CDR3 is CASSKGTSVYNEQFF. DNA for the CDR3: TGTGCCAGCAGTAAGGGGACTAGCGTTTACAATGAGCAGTTCTTC.

This clonotype appeared many times. This chain uses TRBV7-9 with TRBJ2-1; possible D gene TRBD1, 5 bases. CDR1 and CDR2 (germline): SEHNR, FQNEAQ (reference sequence). CDR3 length: 13 amino acids. V gave up 7 bases and J gave up 9 bases, with 16 bases separating them. The chain's CDR3 is CASIQGISGEQFF. The CDR3 DNA reads TGTGCCAGCATCCAGGGTATCAGTGGTGAGCAGTTCTTC.